The next 21 T cell receptor beta chains were all read from a single sample in a study of Ad26.COV2.S vaccination and SARS-CoV-2 variants (dated by TCRdb to the early 2020s). In the paper's terms, the treatment or condition label means: some 20 received Ad26.COV2.S at low or high dose, single or two shots; roughly five received placebo; per-sample allocation not given. For vaccine and placebo recipients, the sequenced repertoires came from samples collected on day 63 after the first injection. Libraries were constructed by the immunoSEQ multiplex PCR assay. TCRdb carries this immuneACCESS record with in-frame sequences only. Its versions omit some clonotypes, under half of them owing to an unresolved V gene in the studies checked, with the rest unexplained. Present in this sample are about 410,000 clones, approximately 92% of which were seen just once. The ten most abundant clones make up less than 2% of the sample.

Here the sequenced sample was peripheral blood, taken in a trial of Ad26.COV2.S vaccine versus placebo. The receptors here all came from a person between 18 and 59 years old who received the Ad26.COV2.S COVID-19 vaccine or a placebo.

To note about this clone: The same CDR3 also results from other DNA sequences found in this sample. The chain recombines TRBV18 with TRBJ2-5, with D perhaps given as TRBD1 or TRBD2 (6 bases each). Trimming took off 1 base at V and 1 base at J, with 7 bases between the two ends. CDR1 and CDR2 (germline): KGHSH, LQKENI. This CDR3 spans 14 amino acids. The CDR3 protein is CASSPQGGQETQYF. The CDR3 DNA reads as TGTGCCAGCTCACCACAGGGGGGCCAAGAGACCCAGTACTTC.

The genes are TRBV14 and TRBJ2-7; D is unclear. CDR1 is SGHDN and CDR2 is FVKESK in the germline V gene. Trimming removed 0 bases at V and 7 bases at J, with 16 bases between. The CDR3 extends over 15 amino acids. CDR3 coding DNA: TGTGCCAGCAGCCAAGATCGCTTCCGAAGGTGGGAGCAGTACTTC. Residues: CASSQDRFRRWEQYF.

The genes are TRBV21-1 and TRBJ1-4. TRBV21-1 is flagged as a pseudogene. This CDR3 comprises 23 residues. The CDR3 sequence: CASSNDHGGRWSIPGKTNEKLFF. In nucleotides, the CDR3 is TGTGCCAGCAGCAATGACCACGGGGGCCGCTGGTCGATACCTGGAAAAACTAATGAAAAACTGTTTTTT.

The gene calls are TRBV29-1 and TRBJ1-1; the D is unclear. The CDR3 has 11 residues. Between the trimmed V and J ends, which lost 6 bases and 11 bases, there was a span of 16 bases. The germline V gene has CDR1 SQVTM and CDR2 ANQGSEA. DNA of the CDR3: TGCAGCGTGAAGGATACGAAGTGGGCTTTCTTT. Translation gives CSVKDTKWAFF.

For the CDR3, the DNA is TGTGCCAGTAAGGGCAGGGGGACAGATACGCAGTATTTT. Amino acids: CASKGRGTDTQYF. V usage is TRBV19 and J usage is TRBJ2-3; 7 bases match TRBD1. In germline, CDR1 is LNHDA, CDR2 SQIVND (reference sequence). This CDR3 region has 13 residues. The V gene end was trimmed by 7 bases and the J gene end by 3 bases; junction bases not matched to a gene: 4.

The genes are TRBV6-1 and TRBJ1-6; no clear D. Between the trimmed V and J ends, which lost 2 bases and 7 bases, there was a span of 9 bases. In germline, CDR1 is MNHNS, CDR2 SASEGT. This CDR3 spans 14 amino acids. CDR3 nucleotides: TGTGCCAGCAGTGAATTGACGGAGAATTCACCCCTCCACTTT. Its protein is CASSELTENSPLHF.

The chain uses TRBV5-4 and TRBJ2-7; 14 bases fit TRBD2. Germline V gives CDR1 SGHNT, CDR2 YYREEE (reference sequence). The ends lost 0 bases at V and 4 bases at J; junction bases unmatched: 6. The CDR3 extends over 17 amino acids. CDR3 sequence (DNA): TGTGCCAGCAGCTTGGTGAGACTAGCGGGGGGGACTTACGAGCAGTACTTC. The encoded protein is CASSLVRLAGGTYEQYF.

Comment on this clone: Its ends do not fully match the called genes, so a read error is possible. This chain uses TRBV28 with TRBJ2-2; D is unresolved. Germline loops: CDR1 MDHEN, CDR2 SYDVKM. This CDR3 has 12 residues. The CDR3, as DNA: TGTGCCAGCAGATTATACACCGGGGAGCTGTTTTTT. This codes for CASRLYTGELFF.

The chain links TRBV4-3 to TRBJ2-4; TRBD1 agrees at 9 bases. The CDR3 is made up of 14 amino acids. J was trimmed by 8 bases and V by 2 bases; bases with no gene match: 4. Germline V CDR1 and CDR2: LGHNA, YSLEER. CDR3 DNA: TGCGCCAGCAGCCAATGGACAGGGGAGGACATTCAGTACTTC. Amino acids: CASSQWTGEDIQYF.

V and J are TRBV6-5 and TRBJ2-7, with D perhaps being TRBD1 or TRBD2 (5 bases each). The V gene's germline CDR1 is MNHEY and CDR2 SVGAGI. Trimming cost V 0 bases and J 2 bases, with 14 bases left between them. The CDR3 extends over 16 amino acids. CDR3 nucleotides: TGTGCCAGCAGTTACTCGAATCTGGGACCCGCCTACGAGCAGTACTTC. This codes for CASSYSNLGPAYEQYF.

The V gene is TRBV4-3, the J gene TRBJ2-6; tentative D call: TRBD1 (6 bases). V lost 4 bases and J 4 bases, leaving 17 bases between the germline ends. Germline V gives CDR1 LGHNA, CDR2 YSLEER. This CDR3 has 17 amino acids. In DNA form, the CDR3 reads TGCGCCAGCAGCCGGAATTTACAGGGCCCCGGGGCCAACGTCCTGACTTTC. It is translated as CASSRNLQGPGANVLTF.

The V and J genes are TRBV29-1 and TRBJ2-3; D is perhaps TRBD1 (5 bases). The CDR3 spans 13 residues. Germline V CDR1 and CDR2: SQVTM, ANQGSEA. Trimming cost V 3 bases and J 1 base, with 8 bases left between them. CDR3 sequence: CSVDRDGTDTQYF. CDR3 nucleotide sequence: TGCAGCGTTGACAGGGATGGCACAGATACGCAGTATTTT.

The chain is built from TRBV6-5 and TRBJ2-1; the match to TRBD1 covers 9 bases. The CDR3 is 15 residues long. V lost 8 bases and J lost 4; bases outside the gene matches: 9. Germline CDR1 is MNHEY and CDR2 is SVGAGI. This CDR3 is CASPGGQGIYNEQFF. The CDR3 DNA is TGTGCCAGCCCGGGGGGACAGGGAATTTACAATGAGCAGTTCTTC.

The chain recombines TRBV5-1 with TRBJ1-1; no clear D. Germline V gene sequence: CDR1 SGHRS, CDR2 YFSETQ. The CDR3 is 14 amino acids. V was cut by 1 base and J by 2 bases, with 9 bases left in between. The CDR3 nucleotides are TGCGCCAGCAGCTTGCCTTCGTCTAACACTGAAGCTTTCTTT. Translated, it gives CASSLPSSNTEAFF. The full variable domain, with the rest looked up from reference TRBV5-1 and TRBJ1-1, is KAGVTQTPRYLIKTRGQQVTLSCSPISGHRSVSWYQQTPGQGLQFLFEYFSETQRNKGNFPGRFSGRQFSNSRSEMNVSTLELGDSALYLCASSLPSSNTEAFFGQGTRLTVV.

Regarding this clone: The same CDR3 can be traced to other DNA sequences in this sample. The V and J genes are TRBV19 and TRBJ1-5; maybe TRBD1 (5 bases). This CDR3 spans 14 amino acids. V dropped 1 base and J dropped 1 base, with 5 bases sitting between them. Germline V lookup: CDR1 LNHDA, CDR2 SQIVND (reference sequence). CDR3 DNA: TGTGCCAGTAGTATAGGACAGAGCAATCAGCCCCAGCATTTT. Its translation: CASSIGQSNQPQHF.

The CDR3 bases are TGTGCCATCAGTGAGGTTCTAGCGGGGTTCGAGCAGTACTTC. Residues: CAISEVLAGFEQYF. This chain uses TRBV10-3 with TRBJ2-7; TRBD2 aligns across 9 bases. The CDR3 length is 14 residues. V dropped 2 bases and J dropped 6; count of bases not matched to a gene: 5. Germline V gene lookup returns CDR1 ENHRY and CDR2 SYGVKD.

In the case of this clone: The identical CDR3 is also encoded by other nucleotide sequences in the sample. V gene TRBV19 combines with J gene TRBJ2-7; D may be TRBD2 (5 bases). There are 12 residues in the CDR3. In germline, CDR1 is LNHDA, CDR2 SQIVND (reference sequence). Trimming removed 3 bases from V and 5 bases from J, with 8 bases in between. CDR3 sequence reads: CASSIGVNEQYF. The CDR3 DNA sequence: TGTGCCAGTAGTATCGGGGTAAACGAGCAGTACTTC.

This chain links TRBV19 with TRBJ1-5, with 8 bases that match TRBD1. Germline V gene sequence: CDR1 LNHDA, CDR2 SQIVND (reference sequence). This CDR3 is built from 18 residues. J was trimmed by 7 bases and V by 6 bases; bases with no gene match: 20. The CDR3 bases are TGTGCCAGTAGCCAGAACTCGGGAGGCAGGGGGCCTGGGCAGCCCCAGCATTTT. Translating it yields CASSQNSGGRGPGQPQHF.

The genes are TRBV5-5 and TRBJ1-2; 9 bases map to TRBD1. V was pared by 3 bases and J by 5 bases, with 8 bases of the junction left unmatched. CDR1 is SGHKS, CDR2 YYEKEE, per germline (reference sequence). The CDR3 has 15 residues. This chain's CDR3 is CASSSTGGADYGYTF. The DNA of the CDR3 is TGTGCCAGCAGCTCAACAGGGGGCGCAGATTATGGCTACACCTTC.

The chain carries TRBV3-1 (or the pseudogene TRBV3-2) and TRBJ1-5; D is undetermined. Trimming stripped 1 base from V and 4 bases from J, with 11 bases between. Per the germline V gene, CDR1 is LGHDT and CDR2 is YNNKEL (reference sequence). This CDR3 spans 15 amino acids. CDR3 in amino acids: CASSQVGGINQPQHF. The CDR3 region has the DNA TGTGCCAGCAGCCAAGTGGGTGGTATAAATCAGCCCCAGCATTTT.

V is TRBV6-1 and J is TRBJ2-1, with D unresolved. The length of the CDR3 is 16 residues. Trimming removed 1 base from V and 2 bases from J, with 12 bases in between. Germline-derived CDR1 and CDR2 are MNHNS and SASEGT. The CDR3 DNA reads as TGTGCCAGCAGTGAAGTTAGGACCCCACCCTACAATGAGCAGTTCTTC. It is translated as CASSEVRTPPYNEQFF.